These 12 T cell receptor beta chains originate from one sample sequenced in a study of T cell responses to AZD1222 COVID-19 vaccine. Repertoires were generated with immunoSEQ multiplex PCR, while TCRdb's copy carries only in-frame clones and drops some. The repertoire holds some 150,000 clones, approximately 90% seen once, with more than 4% in the top ten. This material consisted of peripheral blood, taken 28 days after the second AZD1222 dose. Receptors were obtained from an adult who received the AZD1222 COVID-19 vaccine.

A single count supports this clone. The rearrangement links TRBV3-1 (or the pseudogene TRBV3-2) to TRBJ1-2; D ambiguous. Between the trimmed V and J ends, which lost 0 bases and 0 bases, there was a span of 11 bases. This CDR3 contains 16 residues. Germline CDR1 and CDR2: LGHDT and YNNKEL (reference sequence). The CDR3 here is CASSQDLFRANYGYTF. The CDR3 nucleotides read TGTGCCAGCAGCCAAGATCTTTTTAGGGCTAACTATGGCTACACCTTC.

The chain uses TRBV27 and TRBJ2-7, with 7 bases fitting TRBD2. Trimming cost V 4 bases and J 6 bases; bases outside gene matches: 12. Germline CDR1 reads MNHEY; CDR2 reads SMNVEV (reference sequence). CDR3 length: 15 amino acids. CDR3: CASSSLGGNLIEQYF. The CDR3 DNA sequence: TGTGCCAGCAGTTCCCTCGGGGGGAATTTGATCGAGCAGTACTTC.

The genes are TRBV5-6 and TRBJ1-1; D ambiguous. Trimming left V 2 bases short and J 1 base short, with 15 bases between. Germline V lookup: CDR1 SGHDT, CDR2 YYEEEE. The CDR3 extends over 16 amino acids. For the CDR3, the DNA is TGTGCCAGCAGCTTTTGGACCGCAGCCTCGAACACTGAAGCTTTCTTT. Translated, it gives CASSFWTAASNTEAFF.

This chain joins TRBV6-5 and TRBJ2-7; 7 nucleotides match TRBD2. The germline gives CDR1 MNHEY, CDR2 SVGAGI. This CDR3 is built from 14 residues. The junction had 7 bases not matched to a gene; V was cut back by 2 bases and J by 6 bases. The CDR3, as DNA: TGTGCCAGCAGTTACAGGCAGGGAGGGATCGAGCAGTACTTC. It yields the protein CASSYRQGGIEQYF.

The CDR3 loop is CASSVDGGRGYGYTF. The CDR3 nucleotides are TGTGCCAGCAGCGTAGATGGGGGGCGAGGCTATGGCTACACCTTC. The chain combines TRBV9 with TRBJ1-2; D might be TRBD1 (6 bases). CDR1 is SGDLS, CDR2 YYNGEE, per germline. The CDR3 runs 15 residues. Trimming removed 0 bases from V and 4 bases from J, with 13 bases in between.

The V call is TRBV4-1, the J call TRBJ1-2; TRBD1 agrees at 8 bases. The germline V gene has CDR1 MGHRA and CDR2 YSYEKL. The CDR3 spans 14 residues. V gave up 3 bases and J gave up 7 bases; unmatched junction bases: 7. The CDR3 loop reads CASSQVGQGGGYTF. CDR3 coding DNA: TGCGCCAGCAGCCAGGTCGGACAGGGAGGTGGCTACACCTTC.

The chain recombines TRBV3-1 (or the pseudogene TRBV3-2) with TRBJ1-2; D uncertain. Germline assignment: CDR1 LGHDT and CDR2 YNNKEL (reference sequence). This CDR3 has 15 amino acids. The V end lost 5 bases, the J end lost 8 bases, and 21 bases lay between the germline ends. CDR3 sequence reads: CASSEGPGARGGYTF. The CDR3 DNA reads as TGTGCCAGCAGCGAAGGCCCAGGAGCGAGAGGGGGCTACACCTTC.

The chain uses TRBV19 and TRBJ2-7; 9 positions match TRBD1. Germline-derived CDR1 and CDR2 are LNHDA and SQIVND (reference sequence). The trim removed 4 bases at V and 3 bases at J, leaving 7 bases unmatched. This CDR3 has 15 residues. The CDR3 spells CASSSTGQGIYEQYF. As DNA, the CDR3 is TGTGCCAGTAGTAGTACGGGACAGGGAATCTACGAGCAGTACTTC.

This chain uses TRBV27 with TRBJ2-5; 7 positions agree with TRBD1. This CDR3 contains 16 residues. With V trimmed by 3 bases and J by 6 bases, 13 bases remained unmatched. The V gene's germline CDR1 is MNHEY and CDR2 SMNVEV (reference sequence). In DNA form, the CDR3 reads TGTGCCAGCAGTTTCCGAGGACGAGGGGGCGCACAGACCCAGTACTTC. It codes for CASSFRGRGGAQTQYF.

The chain links TRBV12-3 or TRBV12-4 to TRBJ1-1; D not certain. Trimming took off 6 bases at V and 7 bases at J, with 15 bases between the two ends. This CDR3 has 13 amino acids. The CDR3 reads CASSLRRDGEAFF. CDR3 coding DNA: TGTGCCAGCAGCCTTAGGAGAGACGGTGAAGCTTTCTTT.

The chain joins TRBV4-2 to TRBJ1-1; TRBD1 might be the D (5 bases). Between the trimmed V and J ends, which lost 7 bases and 4 bases, there was a span of 19 bases. The CDR3 has 15 residues. Germline CDR1 and CDR2: LGHNA and YNFKEQ. The CDR3 DNA sequence: TGTGCCAGCAACCTTGCTGGGGGACGGGGCACTGAAGCTTTCTTT. Translated, it gives CASNLAGGRGTEAFF.

The chain has TRBV27 and TRBJ2-2; the D is unclear. The V end lost 3 bases, the J end lost 0 bases, and 20 bases lay between the germline ends. Germline V gene data show CDR1 as MNHEY and CDR2 as SMNVEV (reference sequence). The CDR3 is 19 residues long. The CDR3 reads CASSFLGPTGRANTGELFF. The CDR3 DNA follows: TGTGCCAGCAGTTTCCTTGGCCCGACCGGCCGCGCGAACACCGGGGAGCTGTTTTTT.